This T cell receptor (beta chain) was documented in a study of blood T cell repertoires in COVID-19. In the authors' methods: Amplification with reference gene primers provided the estimates of nucleated cell counts. Measured with immunoSEQ multiplex PCR; TCRdb has only the in-frame clones, and not every one. From that table come the V and J calls and clone size; the DNA was used to work out D and trimming. The table has approximately 170,000 clones, roughly four fifths seen once. Germline values: CDR1 SEHNR, CDR2 FQNEAQ (reference sequence). V was trimmed by 6 bases and J by 2 bases, leaving 16 bases between them. This CDR3 contains 16 residues. This clone turned up a few times.

The TCR comes from a human donor with acute or convalescent COVID-19. The donor label of this sample is uncertain. This chain uses TRBV7-9 with TRBJ2-2; perhaps TRBD2 as D (5 bases). The specimen was peripheral blood. CDR3 residues: CASRGHQRSNTGELFF. CDR3 sequence (DNA): TGTGCCAGCAGGGGTCACCAGCGGAGCAACACCGGGGAGCTGTTTTTT.